What follows describes a single TCR beta chain. Germline values: CDR1 SGHRS, CDR2 YFSETQ. V was trimmed by 4 bases and J by 4 bases, leaving 14 bases between them. This CDR3 is 14 amino acids long. The data were taken from a study of blood T cell repertoires in COVID-19. Study overall: Samples came from the United States, Italy and Spain, spanning acute and convalescent COVID-19.

Study processing details: It was from reference gene primer amplification that nucleated cell counts were estimated. Using immunoSEQ multiplex PCR, the repertoire was profiled, and TCRdb retains in-frame clones only, with some absent. V, J and clone size were drawn from that table, and D and trimming were deduced from the DNA. The sample has 84,000 or so clones; around four fifths are singletons. The sample consisted of peripheral blood. This sequence joins TRBV5-1 and TRBJ1-2; no clear D. The sequence was obtained from a man older than 75 with active or convalescent COVID-19. This CDR3 is CASSPPGTSYGYTF. CDR3 coding DNA: TGCGCCAGCAGCCCACCGGGAACAAGCTATGGCTACACCTTC. Using reference TRBV5-1 and TRBJ1-2 for the parts outside the CDR3, the full variable domain is KAGVTQTPRYLIKTRGQQVTLSCSPISGHRSVSWYQQTPGQGLQFLFEYFSETQRNKGNFPGRFSGRQFSNSRSEMNVSTLELGDSALYLCASSPPGTSYGYTFGSGTRLTVV.